Below are 15 T cell receptor beta chains sequenced from a single sample in a study of blood T cell repertoires in COVID-19. The assay was immunoSEQ multiplex PCR, and TCRdb's table has in-frame clones only and misses some. The table has about 240,000 clones, 87% seen once. The sample comprised peripheral blood. The source of these receptors is a man aged 55-75 years who had recovered from COVID-19.

The rearrangement joins TRBV24-1 to TRBJ1-4; 7 bases align to TRBD1. The CDR3 spans 13 residues. The V gene end was trimmed by 10 bases and the J gene end by 10 bases; junction bases not matched to a gene: 11. The germline CDR1 and CDR2 sequences are KGHDR and SFDVKD. This CDR3 reads CATEGQDEGKLFF. DNA of the CDR3: TGTGCCACAGAAGGACAGGACGAGGGAAAACTGTTTTTT.

In its sample, this clone was seen once. The gene calls are TRBV28 and TRBJ1-5; 7 bases agree with TRBD1. Unmatched junction bases numbered 7, after V lost 6 bases and J lost 2 bases. From germline, CDR1 is MDHEN and CDR2 SYDVKM. The CDR3 is made up of 15 amino acids. The chain's CDR3 is CASSSTGQGNQPQHF. The CDR3 DNA follows: TGTGCCAGCAGCTCAACCGGACAGGGCAATCAGCCCCAGCATTTT.

This clone was detected only a few times. CDR3 DNA: TGTGCCAGCAGCTCGTTCGGGTATCGCTCCTACGAGCAGTACTTC. Translating it yields CASSSFGYRSYEQYF. This sequence joins TRBV28 and TRBJ2-7; the D is unclear. Germline V gene sequence: CDR1 MDHEN, CDR2 SYDVKM. V lost 6 bases and J lost 0, with 15 bases in between. The CDR3 length is 15 residues.

The gene calls are TRBV7-9 and TRBJ2-4, with 7 bases that match TRBD2. The CDR3 loop spans 13 amino acids. V lost 3 bases, J lost 7 bases, and 3 bases stayed unmatched. Germline V gene lookup returns CDR1 SEHNR and CDR2 FQNEAQ (reference sequence). The CDR3 DNA follows: TGTGCCAGCAGCTTTCGGGGGGACAACATTCAGTACTTC. The encoded protein is CASSFRGDNIQYF.

The chain joins TRBV18 to TRBJ1-2; D is undetermined. CDR1 and CDR2 from the germline V gene are KGHSH and LQKENI. The germline V and J ends were trimmed by 3 bases and 4 bases, with 12 bases remaining between them. This CDR3 is built from 14 residues. This CDR3 is CASSPVRGTYGYTF. The CDR3 DNA reads TGTGCCAGCTCACCTGTTCGGGGAACCTATGGCTACACCTTC. Looking up the rest from reference TRBV18 and TRBJ1-2 gives the full variable domain: NAGVMQNPRHLVRRRGQEARLRCSPMKGHSHVYWYRQLPEEGLKFMVYLQKENIIDESGMPKERFSAEFPKEGPSILRIQQVVRGDSAAYFCASSPVRGTYGYTFGSGTRLTVV.

This chain uses TRBV28 with TRBJ1-5; D is unresolved. V was pared by 5 bases and J by 2 bases, with 7 bases between. The CDR3 length is 13 residues. From germline, CDR1 is MDHEN and CDR2 SYDVKM. In nucleotides, the CDR3 is TGTGCCAGCAGTCCCTCCGGCAATCAGCCCCAGCATTTT. Translation gives CASSPSGNQPQHF.

This chain connects TRBV6-5 to TRBJ1-2; a possible D gene is TRBD1 (6 bases). Germline values: CDR1 MNHEY, CDR2 SVGAGI. The CDR3 runs 14 residues. V was pared by 5 bases and J by 5 bases, with 15 bases between. CDR3 amino acids: CASSSGRGGYGYTF. The CDR3 nucleotides read TGTGCCAGCAGTAGTGGCAGGGGCGGTTATGGCTACACCTTC.

J is TRBJ2-7 and V is TRBV18, with D maybe TRBD1 (5 bases). The CDR3 loop spans 16 amino acids. Germline CDR1 KGHSH, CDR2 LQKENI. Trimming removed 3 bases at V and 1 base at J, with 16 bases between. The CDR3 is CASSPNHAGKSYEQYV. In DNA form, the CDR3 reads TGTGCCAGCTCACCCAATCACGCAGGGAAATCCTACGAGCAGTACGTC.

The J gene is TRBJ2-7, the V gene TRBV5-1; TRBD1 might be the D (6 bases). CDR1 and CDR2 (germline): SGHRS, YFSETQ. V dropped 3 bases and J dropped 0 bases, with 16 bases sitting between them. There are 16 residues in the CDR3. CDR3 DNA: TGCGCCAGCAGCTGGGGAGACAGGAGTAGCTCCTACGAGCAGTACTTC. It translates to CASSWGDRSSSYEQYF.

This clone occurred once. The V call is TRBV6-5, the J call TRBJ2-3; the D is unclear. V shed 8 bases and J shed 6 bases, with 12 bases lying between them. CDR3 length equals 12 residues. The germline V gene has CDR1 MNHEY and CDR2 SVGAGI. CDR3 amino acids: CASRLTGDTQYF. The CDR3 coding sequence is TGTGCCAGCCGGCTGACTGGGGATACGCAGTATTTT.

The chain uses TRBV2 and TRBJ1-1, with TRBD1 as a possible D gene (5 bases). V lost 6 bases and J lost 2, with 13 bases in between. Germline assignment: CDR1 SNHLY and CDR2 FYNNEI. The CDR3 has 14 residues. The CDR3 region is CASRVGHINTEAFF. The CDR3 DNA reads as TGTGCCAGCAGAGTCGGACACATAAACACTGAAGCTTTCTTT.

V and J are TRBV6-5 and TRBJ2-1, with TRBD2 matching over 11 bases. This CDR3 region has 15 residues. J lost 7 bases, V lost 2 bases, and 4 bases had no gene match. From germline, CDR1 is MNHEY and CDR2 SVGAGI. CDR3 bases: TGTGCCAGCAGTTACCGTGGACTAGCGGGTAATGAGCAGTTCTTC. As protein: CASSYRGLAGNEQFF.

The genes are TRBV18 and TRBJ2-2; 10 nucleotides agree with TRBD1. Trimming took 8 bases from V and 3 from J; bases not matched to a gene: 6. CDR3 length: 15 residues. In germline, CDR1 is KGHSH, CDR2 LQKENI. DNA for the CDR3: TGTGCCAGCACTACCGGGACAGGGGACACCGGGGAGCTGTTTTTT. This gives the protein CASTTGTGDTGELFF.

The chain links TRBV5-1 to TRBJ2-5; the D gene is possibly TRBD1 (6 bases). Germline V gene sequence: CDR1 SGHRS, CDR2 YFSETQ. This CDR3 spans 13 amino acids. The V end lost 5 bases, the J end lost 2 bases, and 10 bases lay between the germline ends. The CDR3 region has the DNA TGCGCCAGCAGATCGGACAGTCAAGAGACCCAGTACTTC. As protein: CASRSDSQETQYF.

The CDR3 is CASSLYGGSGELFF. CDR3 DNA sequence: TGTGCCAGCAGCTTATACGGGGGGTCCGGGGAGCTGTTTTTT. The chain links TRBV7-7 to TRBJ2-2; 7 bases map to TRBD2. After removal of 2 bases from V and 6 bases from J, the junction contained 3 bases not matched to a gene. CDR1 SSHAT and CDR2 FNYEAQ come from the germline V gene (reference sequence). The CDR3 has 14 residues.